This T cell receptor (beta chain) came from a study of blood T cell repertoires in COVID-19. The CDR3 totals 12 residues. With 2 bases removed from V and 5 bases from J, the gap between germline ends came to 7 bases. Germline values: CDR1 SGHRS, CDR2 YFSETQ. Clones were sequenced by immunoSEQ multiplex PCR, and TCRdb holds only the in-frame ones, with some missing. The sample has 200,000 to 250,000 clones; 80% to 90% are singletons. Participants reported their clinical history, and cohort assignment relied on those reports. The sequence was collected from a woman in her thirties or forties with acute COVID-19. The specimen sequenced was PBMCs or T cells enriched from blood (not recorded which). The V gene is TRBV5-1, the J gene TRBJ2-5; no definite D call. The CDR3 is CASSFLEETQYF. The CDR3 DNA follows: TGCGCCAGCAGCTTCTTGGAGGAGACCCAGTACTTC.